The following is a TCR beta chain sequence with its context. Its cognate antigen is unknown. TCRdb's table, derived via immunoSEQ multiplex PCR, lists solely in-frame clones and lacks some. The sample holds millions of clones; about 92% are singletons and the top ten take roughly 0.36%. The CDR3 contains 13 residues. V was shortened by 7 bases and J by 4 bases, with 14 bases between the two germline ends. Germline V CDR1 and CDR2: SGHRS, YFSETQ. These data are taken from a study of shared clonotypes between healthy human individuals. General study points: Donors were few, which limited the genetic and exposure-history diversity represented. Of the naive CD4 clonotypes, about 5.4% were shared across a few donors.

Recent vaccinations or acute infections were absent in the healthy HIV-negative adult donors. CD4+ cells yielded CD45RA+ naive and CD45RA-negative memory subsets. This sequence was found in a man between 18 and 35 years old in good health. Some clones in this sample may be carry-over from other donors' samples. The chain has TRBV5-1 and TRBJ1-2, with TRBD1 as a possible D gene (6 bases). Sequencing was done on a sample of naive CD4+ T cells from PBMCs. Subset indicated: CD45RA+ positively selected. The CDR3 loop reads CASRVDRSYGYTF. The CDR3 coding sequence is TGCGCCAGCCGGGTAGACAGGAGCTATGGCTACACCTTC. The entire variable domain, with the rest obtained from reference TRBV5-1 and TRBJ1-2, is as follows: KAGVTQTPRYLIKTRGQQVTLSCSPISGHRSVSWYQQTPGQGLQFLFEYFSETQRNKGNFPGRFSGRQFSNSRSEMNVSTLELGDSALYLCASRVDRSYGYTFGSGTRLTVV.